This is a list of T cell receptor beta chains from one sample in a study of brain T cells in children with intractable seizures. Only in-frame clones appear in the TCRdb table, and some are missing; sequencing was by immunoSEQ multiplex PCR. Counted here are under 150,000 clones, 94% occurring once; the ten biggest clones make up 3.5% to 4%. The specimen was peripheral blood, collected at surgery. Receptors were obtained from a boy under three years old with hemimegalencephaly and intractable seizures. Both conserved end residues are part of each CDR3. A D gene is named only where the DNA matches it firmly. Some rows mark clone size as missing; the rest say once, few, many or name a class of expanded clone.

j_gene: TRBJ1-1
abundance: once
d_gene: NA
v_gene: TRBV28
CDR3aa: CASSLVGQAEAFF
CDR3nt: TGTGCCAGCAGTTTAGTGGGACAAGCTGAAGCTTTCTTT

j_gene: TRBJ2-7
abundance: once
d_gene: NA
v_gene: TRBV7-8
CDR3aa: CASSLEGGSSYEQYF
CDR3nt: TGTGCCAGCAGCTTAGAAGGGGGTAGCTCCTACGAGCAGTACTTC

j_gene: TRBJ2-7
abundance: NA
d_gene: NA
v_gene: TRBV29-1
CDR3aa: CSAGQFPYEQYF
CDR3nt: TGCAGCGCTGGACAGTTTCCCTACGAGCAGTACTTC

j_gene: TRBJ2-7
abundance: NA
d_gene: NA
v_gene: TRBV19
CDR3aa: CASSIRGRGYEQYF
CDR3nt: TGTGCCAGTAGTATCCGTGGGAGAGGGTACGAGCAGTACTTC

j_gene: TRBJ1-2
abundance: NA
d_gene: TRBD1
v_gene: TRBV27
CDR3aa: CASSLRTGRWLATYGYTF
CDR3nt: TGTGCCAGCAGTCTCCGGACAGGGAGGTGGCTCGCCACTTATGGCTACACCTTC

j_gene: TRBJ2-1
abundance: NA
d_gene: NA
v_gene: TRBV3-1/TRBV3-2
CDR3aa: CASTWGDTDDNEQFF
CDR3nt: TGTGCCAGCACTTGGGGAGATACAGATGACAATGAGCAGTTCTTC

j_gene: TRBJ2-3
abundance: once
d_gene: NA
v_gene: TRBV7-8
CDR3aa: CASSLKVDTDTQYF
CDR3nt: TGTGCCAGCAGCCTCAAGGTAGACACAGATACGCAGTATTTT

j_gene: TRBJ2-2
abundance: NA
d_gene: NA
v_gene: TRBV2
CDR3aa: CASSPTSTLGELFF
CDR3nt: TGTGCCAGCAGTCCCACCTCGACTCTCGGGGAGCTGTTTTTT

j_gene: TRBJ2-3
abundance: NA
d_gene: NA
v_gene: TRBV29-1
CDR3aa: CSVDQGSDTQYF
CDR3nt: TGCAGCGTGGACCAGGGGTCAGATACGCAGTATTTT

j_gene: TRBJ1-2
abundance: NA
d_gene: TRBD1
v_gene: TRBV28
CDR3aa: CASLPGQDYGYTF
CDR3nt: TGTGCTTCGCTGCCCGGACAGGACTATGGCTACACCTTC

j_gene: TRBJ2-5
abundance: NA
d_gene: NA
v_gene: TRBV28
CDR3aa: CASTHDREARETQYF
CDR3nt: TGTGCCAGCACGCATGACAGGGAGGCAAGGGAGACCCAGTACTTC

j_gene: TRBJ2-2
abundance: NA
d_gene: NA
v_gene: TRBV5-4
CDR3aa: CASSLAGRTNTGELFF
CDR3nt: TGTGCCAGCAGCTTGGCTGGCAGGACGAACACCGGGGAGCTGTTTTTT

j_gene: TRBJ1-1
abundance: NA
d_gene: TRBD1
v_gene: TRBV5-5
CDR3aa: CASSLRDRGMSTEAFF
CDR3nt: TGTGCCAGCAGCTTGCGGGACAGGGGTATGAGCACTGAAGCTTTCTTT

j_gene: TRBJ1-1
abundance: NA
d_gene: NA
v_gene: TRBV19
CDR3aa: CASSKNRNRATEAFF
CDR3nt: TGTGCCAGTAGTAAGAACAGGAATCGGGCCACTGAAGCTTTCTTT

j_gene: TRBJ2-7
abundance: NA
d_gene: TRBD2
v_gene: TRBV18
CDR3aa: CASSRGLAGTPRRSYEQYF
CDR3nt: TGTGCCAGCTCACGGGGACTAGCGGGAACCCCACGGCGGTCCTACGAGCAGTACTTC

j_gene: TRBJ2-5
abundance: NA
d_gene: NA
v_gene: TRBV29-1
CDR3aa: CSVGGGAHQETQYF
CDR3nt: TGCAGCGTTGGAGGGGGGGCCCACCAAGAGACCCAGTACTTC

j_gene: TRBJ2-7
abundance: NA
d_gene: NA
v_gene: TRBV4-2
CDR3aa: CASSQDYRDFDYEQYF
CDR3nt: TGTGCCAGCAGCCAAGATTACCGAGATTTTGACTACGAGCAGTACTTC

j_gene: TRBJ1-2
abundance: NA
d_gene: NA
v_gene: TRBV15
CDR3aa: CATSSGREVGYTF
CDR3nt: TGTGCCACCAGCTCAGGGAGGGAGGTTGGCTACACCTTC

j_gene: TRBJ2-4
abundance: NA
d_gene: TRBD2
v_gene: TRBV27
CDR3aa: CASSPSPLAGTKNIQYF
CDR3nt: TGTGCCAGCAGTCCTTCCCCACTAGCGGGAACCAAAAACATTCAGTACTTC

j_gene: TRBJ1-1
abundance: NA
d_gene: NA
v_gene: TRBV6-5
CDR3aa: CASRSRAGDTEAFF
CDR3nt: TGTGCCAGCAGAAGCCGGGCGGGGGACACTGAAGCTTTCTTT

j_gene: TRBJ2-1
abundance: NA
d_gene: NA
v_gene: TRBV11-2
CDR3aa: CASSLGAGNYNEQFF
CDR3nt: TGTGCCAGCAGCTTAGGGGCGGGAAATTACAATGAGCAGTTCTTC

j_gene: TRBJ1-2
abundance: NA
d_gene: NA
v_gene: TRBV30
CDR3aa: CAWSPASGYTF
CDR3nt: TGTGCCTGGAGCCCCGCCAGTGGCTACACCTTC

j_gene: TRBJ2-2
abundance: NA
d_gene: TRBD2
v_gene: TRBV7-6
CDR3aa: CASSLGNGRATGELFF
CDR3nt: TGTGCCAGCAGCTTAGGGAACGGGAGGGCCACCGGGGAGCTGTTTTTT

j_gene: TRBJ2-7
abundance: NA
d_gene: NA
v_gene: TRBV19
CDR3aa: CASSIGGLHSSYEQYF
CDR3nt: TGTGCCAGTAGTATAGGGGGTCTGCATAGCTCCTACGAGCAGTACTTC

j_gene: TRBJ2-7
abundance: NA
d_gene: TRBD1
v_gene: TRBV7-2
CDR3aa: CASSLDRGPYEQYF
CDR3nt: TGTGCCAGCAGCTTAGACAGGGGACCCTACGAGCAGTACTTC

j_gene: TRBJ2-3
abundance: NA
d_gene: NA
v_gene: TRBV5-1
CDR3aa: CASSLGHPSRDTQYF
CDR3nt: TGCGCCAGCAGCTTGGGACACCCGTCCCGCGATACGCAGTATTTT

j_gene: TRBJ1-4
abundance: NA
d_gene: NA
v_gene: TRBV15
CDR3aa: CATSRDGEGKLFF
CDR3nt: TGTGCCACCAGCAGAGATGGGGAGGGGAAACTGTTTTTT

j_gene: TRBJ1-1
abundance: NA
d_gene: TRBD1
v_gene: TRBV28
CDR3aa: CAIEGQGVTEAFF
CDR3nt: TGTGCCATCGAGGGACAGGGGGTCACTGAAGCTTTCTTT

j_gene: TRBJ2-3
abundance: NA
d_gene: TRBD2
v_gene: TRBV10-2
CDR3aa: CASSPSGRSDTQYF
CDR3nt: TGCGCCAGCAGTCCTAGCGGGAGAAGCGATACGCAGTATTTT

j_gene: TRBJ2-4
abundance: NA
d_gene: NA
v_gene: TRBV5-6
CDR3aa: CASRRGQVNFENIQYF
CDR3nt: TGTGCCAGCAGGAGGGGTCAGGTTAATTTCGAAAACATTCAGTACTTC

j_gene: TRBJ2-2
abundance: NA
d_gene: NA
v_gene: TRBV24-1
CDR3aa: CATSGHSLSGLRELFF
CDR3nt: TGTGCCACCAGTGGTCACTCGCTGTCTGGCTTACGGGAGCTGTTTTTT

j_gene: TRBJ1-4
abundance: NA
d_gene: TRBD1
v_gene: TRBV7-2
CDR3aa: CASSQGQGAYDEKLFF
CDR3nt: TGTGCCAGCAGCCAAGGACAGGGGGCGTATGATGAAAAACTGTTTTTT

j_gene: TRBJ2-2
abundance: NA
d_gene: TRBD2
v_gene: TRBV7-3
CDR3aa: CASSSTTSGRNANTGELFF
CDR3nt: TGTGCCAGCAGCTCGACGACTAGCGGGAGAAACGCGAACACCGGGGAGCTGTTTTTT

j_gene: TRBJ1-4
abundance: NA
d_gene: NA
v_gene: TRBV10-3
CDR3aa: CAISEGGNNEKLFF
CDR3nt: TGTGCCATCAGTGAAGGGGGAAATAATGAAAAACTGTTTTTT

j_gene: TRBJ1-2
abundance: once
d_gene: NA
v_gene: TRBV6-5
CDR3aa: CASSRQLANYGYTF
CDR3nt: TGTGCCAGCAGTCGACAGCTAGCTAACTATGGCTACACCTTC

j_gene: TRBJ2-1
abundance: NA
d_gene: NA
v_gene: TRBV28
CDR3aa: CASSVKQGTSSYNEQFF
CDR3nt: TGTGCCAGCAGTGTAAAACAGGGGACTAGCTCCTACAATGAGCAGTTCTTC

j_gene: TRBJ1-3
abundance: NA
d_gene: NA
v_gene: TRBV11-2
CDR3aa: CAIPFGSGNTIYF
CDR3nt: TGTGCCATCCCCTTCGGCTCTGGAAACACCATATATTTT

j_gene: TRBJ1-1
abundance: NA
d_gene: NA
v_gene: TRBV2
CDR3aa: CASSEARVRPGNTEAFF
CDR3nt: TGTGCCAGCAGTGAAGCAAGGGTTCGCCCCGGGAACACTGAAGCTTTCTTT

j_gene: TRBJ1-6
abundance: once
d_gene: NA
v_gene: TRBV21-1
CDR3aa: CASNTDIDNSPLHF
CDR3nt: TGTGCCAGCAACACAGATATTGATAATTCACCCCTCCACTTT

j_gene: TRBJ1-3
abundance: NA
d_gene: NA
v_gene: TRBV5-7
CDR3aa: CASSLGPMGSGNTIYF
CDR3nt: TGTGCCAGCAGCTTGGGGCCTATGGGATCTGGAAACACCATATATTTT

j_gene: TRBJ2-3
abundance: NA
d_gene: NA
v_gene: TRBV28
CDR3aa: CASSLGLLDTQYF
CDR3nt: TGTGCCAGCAGTTTAGGACTCTTGGATACGCAGTATTTT

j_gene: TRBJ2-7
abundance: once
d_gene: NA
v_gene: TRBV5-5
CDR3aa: CASSLVGHLAYYEQYF
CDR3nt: TGTGCCAGCAGCTTGGTGGGGCACTTGGCGTACTACGAGCAGTACTTC